These 2 T cell receptor beta chains share one sample of origin, sequenced in a study of OX40 agonist ivuxolimab in advanced cancers. Some clones are missing from TCRdb's copy, which holds only in-frame ones; the method was immunoSEQ multiplex PCR. This table has 39,000 or so clones, more than 70% appearing once. The sequenced sample was CD4+ or CD8+ T cells sorted from blood, obtained in a trial of the OX40 agonist ivuxolimab. The receptor set was obtained from an adult with an advanced solid tumor such as melanoma, head and neck, liver or kidney cancer.

The V gene is TRBV9, the J gene TRBJ2-5; weak D call: TRBD2 (7 bases). The CDR3 spans 15 residues. Germline CDR1 SGDLS, CDR2 YYNGEE. Between the trimmed V and J ends, which lost 5 bases and 2 bases, there was a span of 16 bases. The CDR3 sequence: CASSLGGQGQETQYF. CDR3 in DNA: TGTGCCAGCAGTCTGGGGGGGCAGGGGCAAGAGACCCAGTACTTC.

The J gene is TRBJ1-1, the V gene TRBV7-9; unclear D gene. Trimming left V 3 bases short and J 3 bases short, with 8 bases between. This CDR3 comprises 13 residues. Germline lookup yields CDR1 SEHNR and CDR2 FQNEAQ (reference sequence). The CDR3 sequence is CASSFGRDTEAFF. CDR3 in DNA: TGTGCCAGCAGCTTCGGAAGGGACACTGAAGCTTTCTTT.